The 20 T cell receptor beta chains listed next were all sequenced from one sample in a study of identical twins. TCRdb used MiXCR to reprocess the 5' RACE reads, holding one entry per CDR3 protein. The sample contains 200,000 to 250,000 distinct CDR3 sequences, 5.5% to 7% of which appear only once. A further study also used this sample, focusing on yellow fever vaccine responses in identical twins.

The specimen was memory (CD45RO+) T cells sorted from blood. These receptors originate from a woman between 18 and 29 years old in good health.

This clonotype has only a few counts. This chain uses TRBV6-1 with TRBJ2-5, with 14 bases aligning to TRBD2. The J segment lost 5 bases and the V segment lost 10 bases, leaving 9 bases of the junction unmatched. The V gene's germline CDR1 is MNHNS and CDR2 SASEGT. The CDR3 sequence is 15 residues long. Written as DNA, the CDR3 is TGTGCCACTTCAGGACTAGCGGGGGGTAGTGAGACCCAGTACTTC. This gives the protein CATSGLAGGSETQYF.

This clonotype appeared many times. This chain connects TRBV24-1 to TRBJ1-1; D not resolved. The CDR3 is made up of 13 amino acids. CDR1 and CDR2 from the germline V gene are KGHDR and SFDVKD. The V end was cut by 3 bases, the J end by 6 bases, with 10 bases between. CDR3 sequence (DNA): TGTGCCACCAGTGATCCGCGGGGAGCTGAAGCTTTCTTT. It specifies CATSDPRGAEAFF.

The chain joins TRBV15 to TRBJ2-1; 10 bases line up with TRBD2. Unmatched junction bases numbered 4, after V lost 2 bases and J lost 3 bases. CDR3 length equals 16 residues. Germline V gene lookup returns CDR1 LNHNV and CDR2 YYDKDF (reference sequence). DNA for the CDR3: TGTGCCACCAGCAGACAAACTAGCGGGGACTACAATGAGCAGTTCTTC. This gives the protein CATSRQTSGDYNEQFF.

In this sample, this clonotype turned up a few times. The chain couples TRBV6-5 to TRBJ2-3, with D perhaps matching TRBD1 or TRBD2 (6 bases each). Germline V gene sequence: CDR1 MNHEY, CDR2 SVGAGI. Trimming left V 2 bases short and J 4 bases short, with 10 bases between. The CDR3 runs to 14 residues. CDR3 nucleotide sequence: TGTGCCAGCAGTTACGGGGGGCTAGCAGATACGCAGTATTTT. Its protein is CASSYGGLADTQYF.

The gene calls are TRBV10-3 and TRBJ2-1; the match to TRBD2 covers 7 bases. The CDR3 contains 17 residues. Trimming at V came to 4 bases and at J to 0 bases, leaving 9 bases not matched to a gene. CDR1 ENHRY and CDR2 SYGVKD come from the germline V gene. As DNA, the CDR3 is TGTGCCATCAGTGGTTTGTTGGGGGGGAGCTCCTACAATGAGCAGTTCTTC. Translating it yields CAISGLLGGSSYNEQFF.

This clonotype appeared a few times. The chain's CDR3 is CASSEPWQGRSYEQYF. As DNA, the CDR3 is TGTGCCAGCAGTGAACCATGGCAGGGAAGGTCCTACGAGCAGTACTTC. The rearrangement uses TRBV6-1 and TRBJ2-7; TRBD1 is a possible D gene (5 bases). This CDR3 has 16 amino acids. Trimming took off 2 bases at V and 1 base at J, with 15 bases between the two ends. Germline CDR1 and CDR2: MNHNS and SASEGT.

This clonotype was recorded a few times. The V and J genes are TRBV10-2 and TRBJ2-4; D is unresolved. Per germline, CDR1 WSHSY and CDR2 SAAADI. This CDR3 contains 13 residues. Trimming cost V 7 bases and J 8 bases, with 15 bases left between them. The CDR3 sequence: CASMPSNRDIQYF. CDR3 coding DNA: TGCGCCAGCATGCCTAGTAATAGGGACATTCAGTACTTC.

The chain is built from TRBV5-6 and TRBJ2-3; unclear D gene. V was clipped by 2 bases and J by 1 base, with 8 bases between them. CDR1 is SGHDT, CDR2 YYEEEE, per germline. CDR3 size: 14 residues. This CDR3 is CASSLPLGTDTQYF. The CDR3 nucleotides read TGTGCCAGCAGCTTACCTTTGGGCACAGATACGCAGTATTTT.

V gene TRBV7-6 combines with J gene TRBJ2-4; D is tentatively TRBD1 or TRBD2 (6 bases each). The CDR3 contains 16 residues. Germline values: CDR1 SGHVS, CDR2 FNYEAQ. V lost 1 base to trimming and J lost 4 bases, with 14 bases between them. In DNA, the CDR3 is TGTGCCAGCAGCTTAGACGAGGGGGGAGTTAAAAACATTCAGTACTTC. Translated, it gives CASSLDEGGVKNIQYF.

This clonotype was picked up a small number of times. The chain carries TRBV7-2 and TRBJ2-7; D gene uncertain. V shed 0 bases and J shed 6 bases, with 9 bases lying between them. CDR3 length: 13 amino acids. Germline CDR1 reads SGHTA; CDR2 reads FQGNSA. CDR3 protein: CASSLAGSVEQYF. DNA of the CDR3: TGTGCCAGCAGCTTAGCGGGATCCGTCGAGCAGTACTTC.

V usage is TRBV5-1 and J usage is TRBJ2-1, with D perhaps TRBD1 (6 bases). V lost 0 bases and J lost 2, with 9 bases in between. The CDR3 covers 15 residues. Germline-derived CDR1 and CDR2 are SGHRS and YFSETQ. CDR3 in DNA: TGCGCCAGCAGCTTGGCAGGGGATACCTACAATGAGCAGTTCTTC. It encodes CASSLAGDTYNEQFF.

The chain has TRBV10-1 and TRBJ2-1; maybe TRBD2 (5 bases). V dropped 4 bases and J dropped 7 bases, with 20 bases sitting between them. The CDR3 has 16 residues. Germline-derived CDR1 and CDR2 are WNHNN and SYGVQD (reference sequence). In DNA form, the CDR3 reads TGCGCCAGCAGTGCCCGAGGCGGGCGCCGAGGGAATGAGCAGTTCTTC. Translation gives CASSARGGRRGNEQFF.

In this sample, this clonotype turned up many times. J is TRBJ2-3 and V is TRBV20-1, with no clear D. The V end lost 6 bases, the J end lost 8 bases, and 12 bases lay between the germline ends. The CDR3 runs 11 residues. Germline V gene data show CDR1 as DFQATT and CDR2 as SNEGSKA (reference sequence). The CDR3 sequence: CSAPDLITQYF. CDR3 in DNA: TGCAGTGCGCCCGACCTTATTACGCAGTATTTT.

In DNA, the CDR3 is TGTGCCAGCAGCTTAACGGAGAACTATGGCTACACCTTC. Amino acid sequence: CASSLTENYGYTF. The chain links TRBV7-3 to TRBJ1-2, with unresolved D. The CDR3 is 13 amino acids. Germline V gene lookup returns CDR1 SGHTA and CDR2 FQGTGA. Trimming stripped 0 bases from V and 2 bases from J, with 4 bases between.

The J gene is TRBJ2-7, the V gene TRBV4-2; 9 bases match TRBD2. Germline V gene lookup returns CDR1 LGHNA and CDR2 YNFKEQ. The trim removed 0 bases at V and 4 bases at J, leaving 4 bases unmatched. The CDR3 runs 15 residues. The CDR3 DNA is TGTGCCAGCAGCCAAGAGGGTAGCGGGAGTTACGAGCAGTACTTC. Its translation: CASSQEGSGSYEQYF.

This clonotype was detected ten times or more. V usage is TRBV12-3 or TRBV12-4 and J usage is TRBJ1-2, with 8 nucleotides matching TRBD1. There are 16 residues in the CDR3. The junction had 15 bases not matched to a gene; V was cut back by 6 bases and J by 6 bases. Here the CDR3 reads CASSTGGQGPTNGYTF. The CDR3 DNA reads as TGTGCCAGCAGCACCGGCGGACAGGGTCCCACAAATGGCTACACCTTC.

The sample holds a few counts of this clonotype. The J gene is TRBJ1-6, the V gene TRBV12-3 or TRBV12-4; 10 positions match TRBD1. Unmatched junction bases numbered 10, after V lost 7 bases and J lost 7 bases. The CDR3 totals 16 residues. This CDR3 reads CASNPGGTGANSPLHF. The DNA of the CDR3 is TGTGCCAGCAACCCCGGGGGGACAGGGGCCAATTCACCCCTCCACTTT.

This clonotype was counted many times. The V call is TRBV12-3 or TRBV12-4, the J call TRBJ2-1; TRBD1 or TRBD2 may be the D gene (7 bases each). The ends were cut back, 7 bases at V and 6 bases at J, with 19 bases in the middle. This CDR3 contains 15 residues. The CDR3 coding sequence is TGTGCCAGCACCACTCAGGCAGGGGGGGCCAATGAGCAGTTCTTC. Protein sequence: CASTTQAGGANEQFF.

This clonotype was observed a handful of times. The chain couples TRBV10-1 to TRBJ2-3, with TRBD2 matching 12 bases. Per the germline V gene, CDR1 is WNHNN and CDR2 is SYGVQD (reference sequence). Unmatched junction bases numbered 9, after V lost 6 bases and J lost 2 bases. The CDR3 runs 17 residues. CDR3 in DNA: TGCGCCAGCAGCGCCCTGTGGACTAGCGGGGACACAGATACGCAGTATTTT. Amino acids: CASSALWTSGDTDTQYF.

This clonotype was counted ten times or more. The chain recombines TRBV12-3 or TRBV12-4 with TRBJ1-5, with D perhaps matching TRBD1 (5 bases). CDR3 size: 13 residues. V dropped 3 bases and J dropped 7 bases, with 10 bases sitting between them. The chain's CDR3 is CASSLTAPQPQHF. CDR3 sequence (DNA): TGTGCCAGCAGTTTGACAGCCCCGCAGCCCCAGCATTTT.